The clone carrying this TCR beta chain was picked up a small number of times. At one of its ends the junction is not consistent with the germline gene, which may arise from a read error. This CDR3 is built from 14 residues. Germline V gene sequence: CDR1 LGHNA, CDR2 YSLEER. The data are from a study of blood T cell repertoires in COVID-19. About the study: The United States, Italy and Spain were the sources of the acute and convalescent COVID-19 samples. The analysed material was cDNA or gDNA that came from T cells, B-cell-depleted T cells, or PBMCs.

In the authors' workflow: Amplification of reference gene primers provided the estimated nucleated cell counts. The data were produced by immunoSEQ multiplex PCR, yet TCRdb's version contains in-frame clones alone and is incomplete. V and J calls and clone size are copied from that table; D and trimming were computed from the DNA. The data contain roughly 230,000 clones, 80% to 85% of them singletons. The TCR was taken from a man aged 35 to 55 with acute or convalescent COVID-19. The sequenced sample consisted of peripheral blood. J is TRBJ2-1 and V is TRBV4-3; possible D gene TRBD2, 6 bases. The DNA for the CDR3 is TGCGCCAGCAGCCAAGGAACTAGCTACCATGAGCAGTTCTTC. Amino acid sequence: CASSQGTSYHEQFF.